Below, 21 T cell receptor beta chains from the same sample are listed, as sequenced in a study of blood T cells in healthy people across ages. Together with a sample-barcoded 5' primer, a J-beta primer mix was included in a second PCR lasting about 6 to 11 cycles. TCRdb passed the 5' RACE reads through MiXCR, listing each CDR3 protein once. The profile shows around 820,000 distinct CDR3 sequences, more than 20% of them singletons. These data are also associated with another study on T cells of mothers and their children.

The sequenced sample was blood. These receptor sequences come from a boy aged 10-17 years in good health.

With regard to this clonotype: Because the CDR3's place on the DNA is in doubt, the DNA is left out and the CDR3 is given as listed by TCRdb. J is TRBJ2-1 and V is TRBV2; whether TRBD1, the table's D call, matches the DNA was not checked. Both ends counted, the CDR3 spans 15 residues. Germline-derived CDR1 and CDR2 are SNHLY and FYNNEI. CDR3 amino acids: CASSVGQGALKDEFF.

The chain combines TRBV3-1 with TRBJ1-2; D remains ambiguous. Deletions cut 0 bases from V and 5 bases from J, with 7 bases between. The CDR3 length is 13 residues. The germline gives CDR1 LGHDT, CDR2 YNNKEL (reference sequence). The CDR3 bases are TGTGCCAGCAGCCAAGATCCGATATATGGCTACACCTTC. The encoded protein is CASSQDPIYGYTF.

The J gene is TRBJ2-1, the V gene TRBV6-1; D perhaps matches TRBD2 (6 bases). Germline V CDR1 and CDR2: MNHNS, SASEGT. V was trimmed by 6 bases and J by 0 bases, leaving 15 bases between them. The CDR3 spans 16 residues. The CDR3 sequence is CASSRFSGDSYNEQFF. CDR3 nucleotides: TGTGCCAGCAGCCGATTTAGCGGAGACTCCTACAATGAGCAGTTCTTC.

This clonotype was observed a few times. The genes are TRBV6-1 and TRBJ1-5, with D perhaps matching TRBD1 (5 bases). The CDR3 extends over 15 amino acids. Germline CDR1 is MNHNS and CDR2 is SASEGT. Trimming removed 2 bases at V and 6 bases at J, with 14 bases between. The CDR3 spells CASSESGGAGQPQHF. In DNA, the CDR3 is TGTGCCAGCAGTGAATCGGGGGGTGCCGGTCAGCCCCAGCATTTT.

Only a few counts were recorded for this clonotype. This chain joins TRBV20-1 and TRBJ2-3; possibly TRBD1 or TRBD2 for D (6 bases each). Germline V gene data show CDR1 as DFQATT and CDR2 as SNEGSKA (reference sequence). V lost 6 bases, J lost 2 bases, and 9 bases lay in between. This CDR3 region has 12 residues. In nucleotides, the CDR3 is TGCAGTGCAGGGGGGTTCACAGATACGCAGTATTTT. Translating gives CSAGGFTDTQYF.

This clonotype was detected only a few times. The chain is built from TRBV2 and TRBJ2-5, with a possible D match to TRBD2 (6 bases). V was cut by 7 bases and J by 2 bases, with 14 bases left in between. The CDR3 consists of 14 residues. Germline CDR1 SNHLY, CDR2 FYNNEI. CDR3 loop: CASNRWGTQETQYF. The CDR3 DNA is TGTGCCAGCAATAGGTGGGGGACTCAAGAGACCCAGTACTTC.

This clonotype was seen only a few times. The rearrangement links TRBV4-2 to TRBJ2-1; D is ambiguous. This CDR3 is 12 amino acids long. Germline V gene sequence: CDR1 LGHNA, CDR2 YNFKEQ. With 1 base removed from V and 8 bases from J, the gap between germline ends came to 6 bases. The CDR3 DNA reads as TGTGCCAGCAGCCAAGGCCGGCATGAGCAGTTCTTC. It is translated as CASSQGRHEQFF.

This clonotype was observed a few times. The rearrangement uses TRBV9 and TRBJ1-5; possibly TRBD1 for D (6 bases). Germline CDR1 and CDR2: SGDLS and YYNGEE. V lost 0 bases, J lost 3 bases, and 10 bases lay in between. The CDR3 consists of 15 residues. CDR3 loop: CASSVGGGYNQPQHF. The CDR3 nucleotides read TGTGCCAGCAGCGTAGGAGGGGGATACAATCAGCCCCAGCATTTT.

A few counts support this clonotype. The V and J genes are TRBV6-5 and TRBJ2-4; perhaps TRBD2 as D (6 bases). Trimming cost V 5 bases and J 9 bases, with 8 bases left between them. This CDR3 is 11 amino acids long. Per the germline V gene, CDR1 is MNHEY and CDR2 is SVGAGI. CDR3: CASSQGGIQYF. The CDR3 coding sequence is TGTGCCAGCAGTCAGGGAGGCATTCAGTACTTC.

This clonotype turned up a few times. The chain uses TRBV2 and TRBJ2-7; the D gene is possibly TRBD1 (6 bases). Trimming left V 3 bases short and J 2 bases short, with 11 bases between. Germline V CDR1 and CDR2: SNHLY, FYNNEI. There are 14 residues in the CDR3. The CDR3 DNA follows: TGTGCCAGCAGTGAGGGGGCAGGAGCCTACGAGCAGTACTTC. Translated, it gives CASSEGAGAYEQYF.

The chain carries TRBV29-1 and TRBJ1-2; 9 bases match TRBD1. Per the germline V gene, CDR1 is SQVTM and CDR2 is ANQGSEA. The CDR3 consists of 13 residues. V shed 5 bases and J 4 bases; nucleotides not matched to a gene: 5. The CDR3 region is CSVYTGGIYGYTF. CDR3 in DNA: TGCAGCGTTTACACAGGGGGCATCTATGGCTACACCTTC.

The chain recombines TRBV7-2 with TRBJ2-7; D is unclear. The CDR3 spans 14 residues. The germline V and J ends were trimmed by 0 bases and 0 bases, with 6 bases remaining between them. Germline V CDR1 and CDR2: SGHTA, FQGNSA. The CDR3 coding sequence is TGTGCCAGCAGCTTAGCGGCCCGCTCCTACGAGCAGTACTTC. This gives the protein CASSLAARSYEQYF.

A few counts support this clonotype. V and J are TRBV7-9 and TRBJ2-3; D is perhaps TRBD2 (6 bases). V lost 1 base, J lost 3 bases, and 17 bases lay in between. Germline values: CDR1 SEHNR, CDR2 FQNEAQ (reference sequence). The CDR3 covers 17 residues. The CDR3, as DNA: TGTGCCAGCAGCTTAGTCCCTAGCGACCTTGGGACAGATACGCAGTATTTT. This sequence encodes CASSLVPSDLGTDTQYF.

Worth noting for this clonotype: One junction end disagrees with the germline gene, perhaps due to a read error. The chain employs TRBV13 and TRBJ1-1; D call uncertain. This CDR3 is built from 16 residues. The germline V gene encodes CDR1 PRHDT and CDR2 FYEKMQ (reference sequence). CDR3 DNA sequence: TGTGCCAGCGGCTTAGGCGTCGTGTCGGCGAACACTGAAGCTTTCTTT. Amino acid sequence: CASGLGVVSANTEAFF.

This chain links TRBV7-9 with TRBJ2-5; a weak D match, TRBD2 (6 bases). V dropped 5 bases and J dropped 11 bases, with 24 bases sitting between them. CDR1 and CDR2 from the germline V gene are SEHNR and FQNEAQ (reference sequence). The CDR3 extends over 15 amino acids. The CDR3 sequence: CASSPSGTFVGEQYF. CDR3 in DNA: TGTGCCAGCAGCCCCTCCGGGACTTTCGTAGGGGAGCAGTACTTC.

Concerning this clonotype itself: Just one base apart from a much larger clone, this may be a read error. The CDR3, as DNA: TGCGCCAGCAGCCGAGAAGACGACAGCTCCTACGAGCAGTACTTC. The encoded protein is CASSREDDSSYEQYF. V is TRBV4-3 and J is TRBJ2-1; D may be TRBD1 (5 bases). The end of the DNA fits TRBJ2-7 better, so the J call may be wrong. The CDR3 has 15 residues. Germline CDR1 reads LGHNA; CDR2 reads YSLEER.

The J gene is TRBJ2-7, the V gene TRBV28; 9 bases match TRBD2. Trimming cost V 5 bases and J 2 bases; bases outside gene matches: 1. There are 13 residues in the CDR3. Germline assignment: CDR1 MDHEN and CDR2 SYDVKM. The CDR3 DNA reads as TGTGCCAGCAGTGAGCGGGAGGCCTACGAGCAGTACTTC. It specifies CASSEREAYEQYF.

This clonotype was seen once. The junction and the germline gene differ at one end; a read error may be behind it. The J gene is TRBJ1-5, the V gene TRBV12-3 or TRBV12-4; no definite D call. The CDR3 loop spans 12 amino acids. The CDR3 is CASSLPDQAQHF. The CDR3 DNA reads TGTGCCAGCAGTTTGCCTGATCAGGCCCAGCATTTT.

Only a few counts were recorded for this clonotype. V and J are TRBV15 and TRBJ2-5; 9 nucleotides align to TRBD2. TRBJ2-1 matches the DNA end more closely, so the J call is doubtful. This CDR3 spans 17 amino acids. The germline CDR1 and CDR2 sequences are LNHNV and YYDKDF (reference sequence). Here the CDR3 reads CATSRDRSGRREDEQFF. Here the CDR3 DNA reads TGTGCCACCAGCAGAGATAGGAGCGGGAGGAGGGAGGATGAGCAGTTCTTC.

This clonotype was seen a handful of times. The chain combines TRBV27 with TRBJ2-7; the match to TRBD1 covers 11 bases. Germline V lookup: CDR1 MNHEY, CDR2 SMNVEV (reference sequence). The CDR3 length is 15 residues. J lost 2 bases, V lost 4 bases, and 4 bases had no gene match. CDR3 sequence reads: CASSSGQGDPYEQYF. DNA for the CDR3: TGTGCCAGCAGTTCGGGACAGGGGGATCCCTACGAGCAGTACTTC.

This clonotype was counted only a few times. The chain recombines TRBV28 with TRBJ2-1, with a tentative D call TRBD2 (7 bases). The closer fit of TRBJ2-7 to the DNA end suggests the J call may be wrong. The CDR3 covers 15 residues. Germline CDR1 reads MDHEN; CDR2 reads SYDVKM. Here the CDR3 DNA reads TGTGCCAGCAGTTTTTTCGGGGGGCAAGGCTACGAGCAGTACTTC. Amino acids: CASSFFGGQGYEQYF.